This is a list of T cell receptor beta chains from one sample in a study of identical twins. One entry per CDR3 protein, called by TCRdb with MiXCR from the 5' RACE reads. The sample has about 340,000 distinct CDR3 sequences, about 12% seen once. These same records also appear under a second study, on yellow fever vaccine responses in identical twins.

Sequencing used CD8+ T cells sorted from blood. The receptors stem from a woman aged 18-29 years in good health. Both conserved end residues are part of each CDR3. Each record gives: V gene, J gene, clone size, D gene, CDR3 protein, CDR3 DNA. The D gene is left open where the match is weak. Clone size appears in some rows only: once, few, many, or a class for an expanded clone.

V gene: TRBV12-1
J gene: TRBJ2-3
clone size: NA
D gene: NA
CDR3 protein: CASSQDASGHTDPVTLRTDTQYF
CDR3 DNA: TGTGCCAGCAGCCAAGACGCTAGCGGGCACACCGATCCCGTGACTCTCCGCACAGATACGCAGTATTTT

V gene: TRBV6-5
J gene: TRBJ2-5
clone size: NA
D gene: NA
CDR3 protein: CASSYFYRDSQETQYF
CDR3 DNA: TGTGCCAGCAGTTACTTTTATCGGGACTCACAAGAGACCCAGTACTTC

V gene: TRBV27
J gene: TRBJ1-2
clone size: NA
D gene: NA
CDR3 protein: CASSIHGGRYGYTF
CDR3 DNA: TGTGCCAGCAGTATTCATGGGGGTCGTTATGGCTACACCTTC

V gene: TRBV29-1
J gene: TRBJ2-3
clone size: many
D gene: TRBD2
CDR3 protein: CSVETLAGGQVDTQYF
CDR3 DNA: TGCAGCGTTGAAACTCTAGCGGGAGGACAAGTAGATACGCAGTATTTT

V gene: TRBV24-1
J gene: TRBJ2-2
clone size: many
D gene: NA
CDR3 protein: CATSDLQWDSKGAPGELFF
CDR3 DNA: TGTGCCACCAGTGATTTGCAATGGGACTCCAAAGGGGCCCCCGGGGAGCTGTTTTTT

V gene: TRBV12-3/TRBV12-4
J gene: TRBJ2-2
clone size: many
D gene: NA
CDR3 protein: CASSLRPGELFF
CDR3 DNA: TGTGCCAGCAGTCTCAGGCCCGGGGAGCTGTTTTTT

V gene: TRBV12-3/TRBV12-4
J gene: TRBJ2-1
clone size: many
D gene: TRBD2
CDR3 protein: CASSQNPTSGGASEQFF
CDR3 DNA: TGTGCCAGCAGTCAAAACCCGACTAGCGGGGGGGCGAGTGAGCAGTTCTTC

V gene: TRBV4-1
J gene: TRBJ2-7
clone size: NA
D gene: TRBD2
CDR3 protein: CASSQRLAGRGSYEQYF
CDR3 DNA: TGCGCCAGCAGCCAAAGGTTAGCGGGACGGGGCTCCTACGAGCAGTACTTC

V gene: TRBV24-1
J gene: TRBJ2-2
clone size: NA
D gene: NA
CDR3 protein: CATSDFQPGELFF
CDR3 DNA: TGTGCCACCAGTGATTTTCAGCCCGGGGAGCTGTTTTTT

V gene: TRBV2
J gene: TRBJ2-5
clone size: NA
D gene: NA
CDR3 protein: CASSDRKTGVETQYF
CDR3 DNA: TGTGCCAGCAGTGACCGAAAAACCGGGGTCGAGACCCAGTACTTC

V gene: TRBV5-4
J gene: TRBJ2-1
clone size: NA
D gene: TRBD2
CDR3 protein: CASSLASGQTKRSYNEQFF
CDR3 DNA: TGTGCCAGCAGCTTGGCTAGCGGGCAAACTAAACGCTCCTACAATGAGCAGTTCTTC

V gene: TRBV9
J gene: TRBJ2-3
clone size: NA
D gene: NA
CDR3 protein: CASSVDIVSTDTQYF
CDR3 DNA: TGTGCCAGCAGCGTAGATATCGTAAGCACAGATACGCAGTATTTT

V gene: TRBV20-1
J gene: TRBJ2-3
clone size: many
D gene: NA
CDR3 protein: CSAEYSPGPMDTQYF
CDR3 DNA: TGCAGTGCGGAATATAGCCCGGGGCCCATGGATACGCAGTATTTT

V gene: TRBV9
J gene: TRBJ2-3
clone size: few
D gene: NA
CDR3 protein: CASSRSGSTDTQYF
CDR3 DNA: TGTGCCAGCAGTAGGAGCGGGAGCACAGATACGCAGTATTTT

V gene: TRBV6-1
J gene: TRBJ2-3
clone size: NA
D gene: TRBD2
CDR3 protein: CAGTSGRLNTQYF
CDR3 DNA: TGTGCCGGCACTAGCGGGAGGTTGAATACGCAGTATTTT

V gene: TRBV7-8
J gene: TRBJ2-1
clone size: few
D gene: NA
CDR3 protein: CASSLGLGSGSYNEQFF
CDR3 DNA: TGTGCCAGCAGCTTAGGGCTGGGTAGCGGTTCCTACAATGAGCAGTTCTTC

V gene: TRBV2
J gene: TRBJ2-1
clone size: NA
D gene: TRBD2
CDR3 protein: CASSARTSGKNNEQFF
CDR3 DNA: TGTGCCAGCAGCGCCAGGACTAGCGGGAAAAACAATGAGCAGTTCTTC

V gene: TRBV2
J gene: TRBJ1-2
clone size: few
D gene: TRBD1
CDR3 protein: CASSPPRARGNYGYTF
CDR3 DNA: TGTGCCAGCAGCCCCCCGAGGGCCAGGGGGAATTATGGCTACACCTTC

V gene: TRBV5-1
J gene: TRBJ2-1
clone size: many
D gene: NA
CDR3 protein: CASSSQGGNEQFF
CDR3 DNA: TGCGCCAGCAGCTCCCAGGGGGGCAATGAGCAGTTCTTC

V gene: TRBV6-1
J gene: TRBJ2-5
clone size: few
D gene: TRBD2
CDR3 protein: CASMEGGGDQETQYF
CDR3 DNA: TGTGCCAGCATGGAGGGCGGGGGGGACCAAGAGACCCAGTACTTC

V gene: TRBV6-1
J gene: TRBJ2-1
clone size: few
D gene: TRBD1
CDR3 protein: CASNRRDRGINEQFF
CDR3 DNA: TGTGCCAGCAACCGCCGGGACAGGGGGATCAATGAGCAGTTCTTC

V gene: TRBV20-1
J gene: TRBJ1-1
clone size: NA
D gene: NA
CDR3 protein: CSAPEGLNTEAFF
CDR3 DNA: TGCAGTGCCCCAGAGGGTTTGAACACTGAAGCTTTCTTT

V gene: TRBV4-1
J gene: TRBJ2-3
clone size: NA
D gene: NA
CDR3 protein: CASSPPHFADTQYF
CDR3 DNA: TGCGCCAGCAGCCCACCTCATTTCGCAGATACGCAGTATTTT

V gene: TRBV14
J gene: TRBJ1-1
clone size: NA
D gene: NA
CDR3 protein: CASSLLMTGNTEAFF
CDR3 DNA: TGTGCCAGCAGTCTACTAATGACAGGGAACACTGAAGCTTTCTTT

V gene: TRBV24-1
J gene: TRBJ2-7
clone size: many
D gene: TRBD1
CDR3 protein: CATSGRTGKGSYEQYF
CDR3 DNA: TGTGCCACCAGTGGCCGGACAGGGAAAGGCTCCTACGAGCAGTACTTC

V gene: TRBV5-1
J gene: TRBJ2-1
clone size: NA
D gene: NA
CDR3 protein: CASSLAGSASYNEQFF
CDR3 DNA: TGCGCCAGCAGCTTGGCCGGTAGCGCCTCCTACAATGAGCAGTTCTTC

V gene: TRBV28
J gene: TRBJ2-1
clone size: many
D gene: NA
CDR3 protein: CASSPGPRNEQFF
CDR3 DNA: TGTGCCAGCAGCCCCGGCCCCCGCAATGAGCAGTTCTTC

V gene: TRBV15
J gene: TRBJ2-1
clone size: NA
D gene: NA
CDR3 protein: CATSRDWQPAYNEQFF
CDR3 DNA: TGTGCCACCAGCAGAGATTGGCAACCCGCCTACAATGAGCAGTTCTTC

V gene: TRBV27
J gene: TRBJ2-1
clone size: few
D gene: TRBD1
CDR3 protein: CASSLSGQEYNEQFF
CDR3 DNA: TGTGCCAGCAGTTTATCGGGACAGGAATACAATGAGCAGTTCTTC